Presented here are 32 T cell receptor beta chains from one specimen sequenced in a study of neoadjuvant nivolumab and ipilimumab in lung cancer. The table came from immunoSEQ multiplex PCR; TCRdb's copy has only in-frame clones and leaves some out. The repertoire consists of approximately 30,000 clones, with less than 95% occurring once and the leading ten covering about 4.9%. The sample was peripheral blood, taken after neoadjuvant nivolumab, alone or with ipilimumab, at or shortly before surgery. The receptors come from an adult with non-small cell lung cancer.

The rearrangement uses TRBV5-4 and TRBJ2-7, with unresolved D. This CDR3 is built from 14 residues. CDR1 is SGHNT and CDR2 is YYREEE in the germline V gene (reference sequence). V gave up 0 bases and J gave up 1 base, with 8 bases separating them. Written as DNA, the CDR3 is TGTGCCAGCAGCTTGGATTGGCAGTCCTACGAGCAGTACTTC. Translation: CASSLDWQSYEQYF.

The gene calls are TRBV18 and TRBJ1-3, with no clear D. Germline-derived CDR1 and CDR2 are KGHSH and LQKENI. The CDR3 consists of 16 residues. V lost 4 bases and J 0 bases, leaving 13 bases between the germline ends. DNA for the CDR3: TGTGCCAGCTCACAGGATAGAGCCCGCTCTGGAAACACCATATATTTT. Protein: CASSQDRARSGNTIYF.

Written as DNA, the CDR3 is TGTGCCAGCAGCTCGCCGCGGGCGGAGGAAGAGACCCAGTACTTC. Protein: CASSSPRAEEETQYF. V is TRBV7-6 and J is TRBJ2-5, with D maybe TRBD2 (5 bases). Germline V gives CDR1 SGHVS, CDR2 FNYEAQ. Deletions cut 4 bases from V and 3 bases from J, with 15 bases between. This CDR3 has 15 residues.

This chain links TRBV5-1 with TRBJ2-1; TRBD2 matches at 10 bases. The CDR3 is made up of 15 amino acids. J gave up 10 bases and V 0 bases, and 7 bases lay outside the gene matches. CDR1 SGHRS and CDR2 YFSETQ come from the germline V gene. CDR3 amino acids: CASSLGSGGAEEQFF. Here the CDR3 DNA reads TGCGCCAGCAGCTTGGGAAGCGGGGGGGCCGAGGAGCAGTTCTTC. Full variable domain (outside the CDR3, taken from reference TRBV5-1 and TRBJ2-1): KAGVTQTPRYLIKTRGQQVTLSCSPISGHRSVSWYQQTPGQGLQFLFEYFSETQRNKGNFPGRFSGRQFSNSRSEMNVSTLELGDSALYLCASSLGSGGAEEQFFGPGTRLTVL.

The CDR3 loop reads CASSPPRQGMVGNQPQHF. CDR3 bases: TGTGCCAGTAGTCCCCCCCGTCAGGGTATGGTCGGCAATCAGCCCCAGCATTTT. The genes are TRBV19 and TRBJ1-5, with a weak D call TRBD1 (5 bases). The ends were cut back, 5 bases at V and 2 bases at J, with 22 bases in the middle. Germline CDR1 and CDR2: LNHDA and SQIVND (reference sequence). The CDR3 loop spans 18 amino acids.

The chain couples TRBV11-2 to TRBJ1-2, with TRBD1 identical over 9 bases. Germline lookup yields CDR1 SGHAT and CDR2 FQNNGV. The CDR3 extends over 13 amino acids. J lost 9 bases, V lost 4 bases, and 6 bases had no gene match. For the CDR3, the DNA is TGTGCCAGCAGCTCCACAGGGGGCGCGCGCTACACCTTC. Encoded protein: CASSSTGGARYTF.

This clone was picked up one time. The V and J genes are TRBV6-5 and TRBJ1-1; D may be TRBD1 (5 bases). Germline CDR1 MNHEY, CDR2 SVGAGI. The CDR3 has 12 amino acids. V lost 4 bases and J 6 bases, leaving 9 bases between the germline ends. The CDR3 loop reads CASSSQGAEAFF. The CDR3 region has the DNA TGTGCCAGCAGTTCCCAGGGAGCTGAAGCTTTCTTT.

J is TRBJ2-2 and V is TRBV10-2; D unresolved. The germline CDR1 and CDR2 sequences are WSHSY and SAAADI. The length of the CDR3 is 15 residues. The ends were cut back, 3 bases at V and 0 bases at J, with 8 bases in the middle. The CDR3 DNA reads as TGCGCCAGCAGTGAAGATGATTCGAACACCGGGGAGCTGTTTTTT. Encoded protein: CASSEDDSNTGELFF.

The genes are TRBV2 and TRBJ2-5, with 12 positions matching TRBD1. From germline, CDR1 is SNHLY and CDR2 FYNNEI. This CDR3 region has 13 residues. After removal of 8 bases from V and 6 bases from J, the junction contained 4 bases not matched to a gene. In DNA, the CDR3 is TGTGCCAGCGGGACAGGGGGCGCAAAGACCCAGTACTTC. It encodes CASGTGGAKTQYF.

This clone was counted between two and nine times. This sequence joins TRBV6-4 and TRBJ1-1; D is unclear. The germline V and J ends were trimmed by 2 bases and 5 bases, with 9 bases remaining between them. Germline CDR1 MRHNA, CDR2 SNTAGT. This CDR3 region has 13 residues. For the CDR3, the DNA is TGTGCCAGCAGTGACGGGGTGGGGACTGAAGCTTTCTTT. Amino acids: CASSDGVGTEAFF.

The V gene is TRBV5-1, the J gene TRBJ1-2; a possible D gene is TRBD1 (6 bases). CDR1 is SGHRS, CDR2 YFSETQ, per germline. V lost 5 bases, J lost 7 bases, and 21 bases lay in between. The CDR3 runs 15 residues. The CDR3 sequence is CASSPLLQGRGGYTF. Written as DNA, the CDR3 is TGCGCCAGCAGTCCATTGTTACAGGGACGAGGTGGCTACACCTTC.

The chain carries TRBV6-1 and TRBJ1-5, with a tentative D call TRBD1 (6 bases). The CDR3 spans 14 residues. CDR1 MNHNS and CDR2 SASEGT come from the germline V gene. V shed 6 bases and J shed 0 bases, with 9 bases lying between them. The CDR3 bases are TGTGCCAGCAGAGGACAGCATAGCAATCAGCCCCAGCATTTT. Translation gives CASRGQHSNQPQHF.

This chain uses TRBV18 with TRBJ1-2; 12 bases map to TRBD1. This CDR3 region has 16 residues. V dropped 2 bases and J dropped 4; count of bases not matched to a gene: 5. CDR1 and CDR2 (germline): KGHSH, LQKENI. The CDR3 coding sequence is TGTGCCAGCTCACCAACCGGGACAGGGGGCGCCTATGGCTACACCTTC. Translation gives CASSPTGTGGAYGYTF.

This clone was picked up a small number of times. V is TRBV11-2 and J is TRBJ2-7; 9 bases fit TRBD2. Germline V gene lookup returns CDR1 SGHAT and CDR2 FQNNGV. J lost 3 bases, V lost 5 bases, and 8 bases had no gene match. The CDR3 spans 15 residues. This CDR3 reads CASSGGGLALYEQYF. For the CDR3, the DNA is TGTGCCAGCAGCGGGGGGGGACTAGCTCTCTACGAGCAGTACTTC. The full variable domain, rest sourced from reference TRBV11-2 and TRBJ2-7, is EAGVAQSPRYKIIEKRQSVAFWCNPISGHATLYWYQQILGQGPKLLIQFQNNGVVDDSQLPKDRFSAERLKGVDSTLKIQPAKLEDSAVYLCASSGGGLALYEQYFGPGTRLTVT.

In its sample, this clone was seen a few times. V and J are TRBV6-1 and TRBJ1-1, with D possibly being TRBD1 (6 bases). Germline CDR1 reads MNHNS; CDR2 reads SASEGT. CDR3 size: 14 residues. The V gene lost 5 bases and the J gene lost 5 bases, with 15 bases spanning the gap. The CDR3 is CASSHGQGSTEAFF. CDR3 bases: TGTGCCAGCAGTCACGGGCAGGGGAGTACTGAAGCTTTCTTT.

The V gene is TRBV15, the J gene TRBJ2-2; no reliable D call. Germline CDR1 and CDR2: LNHNV and YYDKDF (reference sequence). The CDR3 length is 13 residues. V dropped 3 bases and J dropped 3 bases, with 5 bases sitting between them. The CDR3 nucleotides are TGTGCCACCAGCAGCCTCTACACCGGGGAGCTGTTTTTT. This gives the protein CATSSLYTGELFF.

V is TRBV7-8 and J is TRBJ2-7; maybe TRBD2 (5 bases). The germline V gene has CDR1 SGHVS and CDR2 FQNEAQ. The CDR3 is made up of 14 amino acids. The ends were cut back, 5 bases at V and 5 bases at J, with 16 bases in the middle. The DNA for the CDR3 is TGTGCCAGCAGCCCAAGCTGGTCCGGGGACGAGCAGTACTTC. This gives the protein CASSPSWSGDEQYF. Full variable domain (outside the CDR3, taken from reference TRBV7-8 and TRBJ2-7): GAGVSQSPRYKVAKRGQDVALRCDPISGHVSLFWYQQALGQGPEFLTYFQNEAQLDKSGLPSDRFFAERPEGSVSTLKIQRTQQEDSAVYLCASSPSWSGDEQYFGPGTRLTVT.

The chain couples TRBV11-2 to TRBJ1-3; D is unresolved. Germline V gene data show CDR1 as SGHAT and CDR2 as FQNNGV. This CDR3 contains 14 residues. V was clipped by 4 bases and J by 0 bases, with 7 bases between them. This chain's CDR3 is CASSYQSSGNTIYF. DNA of the CDR3: TGTGCCAGCAGCTACCAGAGCTCTGGAAACACCATATATTTT.

The CDR3 bases are TGTGCCAGCAGAGGACTTGTGAACACCGGGGAGCTGTTTTTT. It yields the protein CASRGLVNTGELFF. V usage is TRBV6-1 and J usage is TRBJ2-2, with D tentatively TRBD2 (5 bases). Germline V gene lookup returns CDR1 MNHNS and CDR2 SASEGT. This CDR3 is built from 14 residues. V was trimmed by 6 bases and J by 1 base, leaving 9 bases between them.

The V call is TRBV9, the J call TRBJ2-5; possible D gene TRBD2, 6 bases. Between the trimmed V and J ends, which lost 4 bases and 5 bases, there was a span of 21 bases. This CDR3 spans 16 amino acids. CDR1 is SGDLS and CDR2 is YYNGEE in the germline V gene. CDR3 protein: CASSFSLGTPRETQYF. In DNA, the CDR3 is TGTGCCAGCAGCTTCAGCCTCGGGACTCCACGGGAGACCCAGTACTTC.

The rearrangement joins TRBV6-5 to TRBJ2-3; D is ambiguous. Trimming left V 5 bases short and J 4 bases short, with 10 bases between. CDR1 and CDR2 (germline): MNHEY, SVGAGI. The CDR3 consists of 13 residues. CDR3 nucleotides: TGTGCCAGCAGTATGGGAAAGGCAGATACGCAGTATTTT. This translates into CASSMGKADTQYF.

The chain recombines TRBV7-9 with TRBJ1-1; 7 nucleotides match TRBD1. The CDR3 extends over 15 amino acids. V was pared by 0 bases and J by 4 bases, with 5 bases of the junction left unmatched. The germline CDR1 and CDR2 sequences are SEHNR and FQNEAQ (reference sequence). CDR3: CASSLAAGDSTEAFF. The CDR3 DNA reads as TGTGCCAGCAGCTTAGCGGCGGGGGACAGCACTGAAGCTTTCTTT.

V usage is TRBV10-2 and J usage is TRBJ1-1; no reliable D call. Germline CDR1 reads WSHSY; CDR2 reads SAAADI. The CDR3 is 13 amino acids. Trimming shortened V by 7 bases and J by 1 base, and 10 bases separated the two germline ends. CDR3 nucleotides: TGCGCCAGCACCCCCGATCCGAACACTGAAGCTTTCTTT. The encoded protein is CASTPDPNTEAFF.

The chain joins TRBV5-4 to TRBJ2-6, with D hard to call. Between the trimmed V and J ends, which lost 3 bases and 4 bases, there was a span of 8 bases. The CDR3 length is 14 residues. Germline-derived CDR1 and CDR2 are SGHNT and YYREEE (reference sequence). The CDR3 DNA follows: TGTGCCAGCAGCTCAGCAAAAGGGGCCAACGTCCTGACTTTC. Protein sequence: CASSSAKGANVLTF.

The rearrangement uses TRBV4-2 and TRBJ1-1, with TRBD1 as a possible D gene (6 bases). Trimming took off 2 bases at V and 2 bases at J, with 12 bases between the two ends. This CDR3 is 15 amino acids long. Germline assignment: CDR1 LGHNA and CDR2 YNFKEQ. This chain's CDR3 is CASSQSGTKNTEAFF. The CDR3 DNA reads as TGTGCCAGCAGCCAATCCGGGACAAAAAACACTGAAGCTTTCTTT.

There are a few counts of this clone. This rearrangement joins TRBV9 to TRBJ2-2, with 8 bases aligning to TRBD1. V was pared by 2 bases and J by 6 bases, with 15 bases of the junction left unmatched. The germline gives CDR1 SGDLS, CDR2 YYNGEE. This CDR3 spans 18 amino acids. The CDR3 nucleotides are TGTGCCAGCAGCGTCTCTGGACAGGGCCGTGGAAAGGCCGGGGAGCTGTTTTTT. It translates to CASSVSGQGRGKAGELFF.

The chain employs TRBV5-4 and TRBJ2-7; TRBD1 matches 8 bases. This CDR3 is built from 15 residues. The germline CDR1 and CDR2 sequences are SGHNT and YYREEE (reference sequence). J lost 1 base, V lost 4 bases, and 7 bases had no gene match. The CDR3 reads CASSGGQEVSYEQYF. CDR3 sequence (DNA): TGTGCCAGCAGCGGGGGACAGGAAGTATCCTACGAGCAGTACTTC.

The gene calls are TRBV18 and TRBJ1-4, with D uncertain. CDR3 size: 13 residues. Trimming pared 3 bases from V and 8 bases from J, leaving 10 bases between. The germline gives CDR1 KGHSH, CDR2 LQKENI. CDR3 protein: CASSPGMEEKLFF. CDR3 in DNA: TGTGCCAGCTCACCCGGGATGGAGGAAAAACTGTTTTTT.

The chain employs TRBV5-1 and TRBJ2-6; D may be TRBD2 (5 bases). Germline-derived CDR1 and CDR2 are SGHRS and YFSETQ. Trimming cost V 1 base and J 0 bases, with 8 bases left between them. CDR3 size: 16 residues. The CDR3 DNA is TGCGCCAGCAGCTTGATTGCGGGCTCTGGGGCCAACGTCCTGACTTTC. Translation: CASSLIAGSGANVLTF.

The V and J genes are TRBV18 and TRBJ2-2; possibly TRBD2 for D (6 bases). Trimming stripped 2 bases from V and 2 bases from J, with 12 bases between. CDR3 size: 16 residues. Germline CDR1 reads KGHSH; CDR2 reads LQKENI. The CDR3, as DNA: TGTGCCAGCTCACCAGTCTTGGGGGGAAACACCGGGGAGCTGTTTTTT. It codes for CASSPVLGGNTGELFF.

V and J are TRBV27 and TRBJ2-7, with 11 bases that match TRBD1. The germline CDR1 and CDR2 sequences are MNHEY and SMNVEV (reference sequence). The CDR3 spans 14 residues. V dropped 2 bases and J dropped 4; count of bases not matched to a gene: 1. The CDR3 loop is CASSLGDRGYEQYF. The CDR3 DNA is TGTGCCAGCAGTTTAGGGGACAGGGGGTACGAGCAGTACTTC.

The V gene is TRBV14, the J gene TRBJ2-3, with 8 bases matching TRBD1. CDR3 size: 14 residues. V shed 3 bases and J 6 bases; nucleotides not matched to a gene: 5. The V gene's germline CDR1 is SGHDN and CDR2 FVKESK. CDR3: CASSQGQAWDTQYF. DNA of the CDR3: TGTGCCAGCAGCCAGGGACAGGCATGGGATACGCAGTATTTT.